The 21 T cell receptor beta chains presented below share a single source sample, sequenced in a study of blood T cell repertoires in COVID-19. The method was immunoSEQ multiplex PCR; TCRdb's version includes in-frame clones alone and lacks a portion of them. This table holds 25,000 to 30,000 clones, around 82% found once. The sample taken for sequencing was peripheral blood. The source of these receptors is a man in his 70s with active COVID-19.

This chain links TRBV5-1 with TRBJ1-2, with a weak D call TRBD1 (5 bases). Germline lookup yields CDR1 SGHRS and CDR2 YFSETQ. V lost 5 bases and J 4 bases, leaving 12 bases between the germline ends. This CDR3 has 13 amino acids. The DNA of the CDR3 is TGCGCCAGCAGGGGAGGGGAAAGCTATGGCTACACCTTC. It specifies CASRGGESYGYTF.

The V and J genes are TRBV6-6 and TRBJ2-5, with D maybe TRBD2 (6 bases). V lost 2 bases, J lost 7 bases, and 14 bases lay in between. Per germline, CDR1 MNHNY and CDR2 SVGAGI (reference sequence). The CDR3 consists of 14 residues. The CDR3 bases are TGTGCCAGCAGTTACGGAGGGGACGAGGGGACCCAGTACTTC. Translation gives CASSYGGDEGTQYF.

This sequence joins TRBV29-1 and TRBJ2-5; 7 positions agree with TRBD2. CDR1 SQVTM and CDR2 ANQGSEA come from the germline V gene. V gave up 3 bases and J gave up 2 bases; unmatched junction bases: 12. The CDR3 sequence is 16 residues long. The CDR3 protein is CSVDIVGGGVQETQYF. The CDR3 DNA is TGCAGCGTTGATATTGTGGGGGGGGGAGTTCAAGAGACCCAGTACTTC.

The V and J genes are TRBV19 and TRBJ1-2; D is unclear. The CDR3 covers 16 residues. CDR1 is LNHDA, CDR2 SQIVND, per germline (reference sequence). V was shortened by 3 bases and J by 4 bases, with 18 bases between the two germline ends. In nucleotides, the CDR3 is TGTGCCAGTAGTATCGGCGGATCGGTCCATCCCTATGGCTACACCTTC. It is translated as CASSIGGSVHPYGYTF.

The chain uses TRBV7-3 and TRBJ2-2; D is ambiguous. Germline V gene sequence: CDR1 SGHTA, CDR2 FQGTGA. This CDR3 contains 16 residues. V was trimmed by 5 bases and J by 0 bases, leaving 13 bases between them. In DNA form, the CDR3 reads TGTGCCAGCAGCCCCTCCCCTGCTACGAACACCGGGGAGCTGTTTTTT. Amino acid sequence: CASSPSPATNTGELFF.

This rearrangement joins TRBV11-3 to TRBJ2-7; D possibly corresponds to TRBD1 (5 bases). This CDR3 is 12 amino acids long. Trimming shortened V by 2 bases and J by 4 bases, and 6 bases separated the two germline ends. Looked up from germline, CDR1 is SGHNT and CDR2 is YENEEA. The CDR3 is CASSLSGYEQYF. The CDR3 DNA is TGTGCCAGCAGCTTATCAGGGTACGAGCAGTACTTC.

The chain couples TRBV28 to TRBJ2-1; 9 bases are a match to TRBD1. CDR1 is MDHEN and CDR2 is SYDVKM in the germline V gene. The CDR3 runs 16 residues. The junction had 10 bases not matched to a gene; V was cut back by 6 bases and J by 4 bases. The CDR3 coding sequence is TGTGCCAGCAGACGAACGGGACAGGGACATTACAATGAGCAGTTCTTC. This encodes CASRRTGQGHYNEQFF. The whole variable domain, filled in from reference TRBV28 and TRBJ2-1, reads DVKVTQSSRYLVKRTGEKVFLECVQDMDHENMFWYRQDPGLGLRLIYFSYDVKMKEKGDIPEGYSVSREKKERFSLILESASTNQTSMYLCASRRTGQGHYNEQFFGPGTRLTVL.

V usage is TRBV18 and J usage is TRBJ1-1, with 7 bases lining up with TRBD1. This CDR3 region has 13 residues. V shed 3 bases and J 10 bases; nucleotides not matched to a gene: 8. Per the germline V gene, CDR1 is KGHSH and CDR2 is LQKENI. CDR3 protein: CASSPKGTERAFF. The CDR3 nucleotides read TGTGCCAGCTCACCGAAGGGGACAGAAAGAGCTTTCTTT. The full variable domain, its missing parts supplied by reference TRBV18 and TRBJ1-1, is NAGVMQNPRHLVRRRGQEARLRCSPMKGHSHVYWYRQLPEEGLKFMVYLQKENIIDESGMPKERFSAEFPKEGPSILRIQQVVRGDSAAYFCASSPKGTERAFFGQGTRLTVV.

The chain recombines TRBV7-3 with TRBJ2-5; tentative D call: TRBD2 (5 bases). V was trimmed by 2 bases and J by 0 bases, leaving 13 bases between them. Germline values: CDR1 SGHTA, CDR2 FQGTGA. The CDR3 extends over 16 amino acids. The CDR3 loop is CASSLGPLEDQETQYF. Here the CDR3 DNA reads TGTGCCAGCAGCTTAGGGCCCTTGGAGGACCAAGAGACCCAGTACTTC.

The rearrangement links TRBV5-4 to TRBJ1-4; 7 bases are shared with TRBD1. The germline V gene has CDR1 SGHNT and CDR2 YYREEE (reference sequence). The CDR3 sequence is 14 residues long. V was clipped by 6 bases and J by 6 bases; unmatched bases: 8. The CDR3 coding sequence is TGTGCCAGCAAAAGGGACAGTGACGATGAAAAACTGTTTTTT. Its translation: CASKRDSDDEKLFF.

V and J are TRBV27 and TRBJ2-7; D may be TRBD2 (6 bases). Germline V gene data show CDR1 as MNHEY and CDR2 as SMNVEV (reference sequence). This CDR3 contains 14 residues. Trimming stripped 5 bases from V and 7 bases from J, with 18 bases between. The CDR3 bases are TGTGCCAGCAGTCCCACCTTCTTGGGAGGAGAGCAGTACTTC. Amino acid sequence: CASSPTFLGGEQYF.

The J gene is TRBJ1-3, the V gene TRBV7-9, with unresolved D. This CDR3 contains 15 residues. Germline V gene lookup returns CDR1 SEHNR and CDR2 FQNEAQ (reference sequence). V was clipped by 2 bases and J by 0 bases, with 8 bases between them. The CDR3 protein is CASSLQELSGNTIYF. The CDR3 DNA reads TGTGCCAGCAGCTTACAGGAACTCTCTGGAAACACCATATATTTT.

This chain joins TRBV28 and TRBJ1-4, with a weak D call TRBD1 (6 bases). The CDR3 consists of 14 residues. Germline V gene data show CDR1 as MDHEN and CDR2 as SYDVKM. V was shortened by 4 bases and J by 7 bases, with 13 bases between the two germline ends. The CDR3 DNA follows: TGTGCCAGCAGTTCAGGGGCGCGAGGTGAAAAACTGTTTTTT. It codes for CASSSGARGEKLFF.

The J gene is TRBJ2-3, the V gene TRBV5-4; TRBD2 aligns across 8 bases. The CDR3 covers 16 residues. J lost 3 bases, V lost 2 bases, and 8 bases had no gene match. CDR1 is SGHNT and CDR2 is YYREEE in the germline V gene (reference sequence). This CDR3 is CASSFRASGSTDTQYF. CDR3 in DNA: TGTGCCAGCAGCTTTAGGGCTAGCGGGTCGACAGATACGCAGTATTTT.

This clone came up a few times. The chain employs TRBV19 and TRBJ1-3; D is unresolved. From germline, CDR1 is LNHDA and CDR2 SQIVND (reference sequence). V was pared by 4 bases and J by 2 bases, with 15 bases between. The CDR3 is 16 residues long. CDR3 region: CASSKSGNTAGNTIYF. The CDR3 DNA reads as TGTGCCAGTAGTAAGAGCGGGAATACTGCTGGAAACACCATATATTTT.

This clone occurred a few times. J is TRBJ2-3 and V is TRBV4-1; 7 bases are a match to TRBD1. The V gene's germline CDR1 is MGHRA and CDR2 YSYEKL. V gave up 1 base and J gave up 2 bases; unmatched junction bases: 6. The CDR3 is made up of 16 amino acids. The CDR3 here is CASSQVKGGLTDTQYF. CDR3 DNA sequence: TGCGCCAGCAGCCAAGTAAAAGGGGGCCTCACAGATACGCAGTATTTT.

This rearrangement joins TRBV5-1 to TRBJ2-1; 8 bases map to TRBD1. The V and J ends lost 2 bases and 8 bases, in that order; junction bases with no gene match: 9. Looked up from germline, CDR1 is SGHRS and CDR2 is YFSETQ. CDR3 size: 15 residues. CDR3 in DNA: TGCGCCAGCAGCTTTAATTTTGGACAGGGCTATGAGCAGTTCTTC. Encoded protein: CASSFNFGQGYEQFF. The variable domain in full, with the rest retrieved from reference TRBV5-1 and TRBJ2-1, is KAGVTQTPRYLIKTRGQQVTLSCSPISGHRSVSWYQQTPGQGLQFLFEYFSETQRNKGNFPGRFSGRQFSNSRSEMNVSTLELGDSALYLCASSFNFGQGYEQFFGPGTRLTVL.

This chain joins TRBV5-1 and TRBJ2-1, with no clear D. This CDR3 contains 12 residues. Trimming pared 7 bases from V and 7 bases from J, leaving 12 bases between. Germline lookup yields CDR1 SGHRS and CDR2 YFSETQ. The CDR3 spells CASSLPSNEQFF. CDR3 nucleotide sequence: TGCGCCAGCTCCCTCCCCAGTAATGAGCAGTTCTTC.

The J gene is TRBJ2-3, the V gene TRBV18; tentatively, D is TRBD2 (6 bases). This CDR3 region has 16 residues. CDR1 and CDR2 from the germline V gene are KGHSH and LQKENI. V lost 3 bases to trimming and J lost 2 bases, with 15 bases between them. The CDR3 coding sequence is TGTGCCAGCTCACCCGTTGTGGGCGGGGTCACAGATACGCAGTATTTT. Its translation: CASSPVVGGVTDTQYF.

This chain connects TRBV7-2 to TRBJ2-3; TRBD1 is a possible D gene (6 bases). Trimming pared 4 bases from V and 7 bases from J, leaving 12 bases between. The V gene's germline CDR1 is SGHTA and CDR2 FQGNSA. This CDR3 region has 13 residues. CDR3 residues: CASSSPGQHTQYF. The CDR3 bases are TGTGCCAGCAGCTCGCCGGGACAACATACGCAGTATTTT.

This clone has just one count. V and J are TRBV7-2 and TRBJ1-1, with D possibly matching TRBD1 (6 bases). V lost 2 bases to trimming and J lost 5 bases, with 12 bases between them. Germline values: CDR1 SGHTA, CDR2 FQGNSA. The CDR3 runs 14 residues. The CDR3 sequence is CASSLTGFGTEAFF. The CDR3 nucleotides are TGTGCCAGCAGCTTAACAGGGTTCGGGACTGAAGCTTTCTTT.